This record covers a single TCR beta chain. The antigen is unknown. The data were taken from a study of identical twins. Findings of the study overall: Fewer insertions marked abundant cord blood beta clonotypes; young adult naive trended weakly, memory not at all. The study based its conclusions on cross-sectional statistical analysis and did not follow the same donors.

Germline CDR1 MNHEY, CDR2 SVGAGI. The ends were cut back, 4 bases at V and 5 bases at J, with 14 bases in the middle. The CDR3 extends over 14 amino acids. Template switching, a step in the protocol, added a universal primer site, and cDNA carried unique molecular identifiers. One entry per CDR3 protein, called by TCRdb with MiXCR from the 5' RACE reads. In the table there are about 790,000 distinct CDR3 sequences, 18% of which are singletons. These data are also associated with another study on T cells expressing NK-cell markers. That report adds: Sequencing covered eight donors, seven HCMV-seropositive and one seronegative.

The V gene is TRBV6-5, the J gene TRBJ1-1; D is uncertain. Source material: PBMCs. The receptor was derived from a woman aged 18-29 years in good health. The CDR3 DNA follows: TGTGCCAGCAGTTCCCCTTGGGGTAGGACTGAAGCTTTCTTT. This translates into CASSSPWGRTEAFF.